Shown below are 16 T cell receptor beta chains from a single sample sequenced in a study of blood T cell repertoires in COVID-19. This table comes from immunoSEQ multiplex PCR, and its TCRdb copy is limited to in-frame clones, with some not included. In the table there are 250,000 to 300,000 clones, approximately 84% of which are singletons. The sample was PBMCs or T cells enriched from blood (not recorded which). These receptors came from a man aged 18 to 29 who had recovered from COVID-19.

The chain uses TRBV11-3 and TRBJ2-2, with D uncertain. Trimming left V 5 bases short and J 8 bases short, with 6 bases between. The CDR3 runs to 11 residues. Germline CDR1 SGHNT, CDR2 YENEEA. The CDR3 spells CASSAFGELFF. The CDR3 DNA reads TGTGCCAGCAGCGCGTTTGGGGAGCTGTTTTTT.

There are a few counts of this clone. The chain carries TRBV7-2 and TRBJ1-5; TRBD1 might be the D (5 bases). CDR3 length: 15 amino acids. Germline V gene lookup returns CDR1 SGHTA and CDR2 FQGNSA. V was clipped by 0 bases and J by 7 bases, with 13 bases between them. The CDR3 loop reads CASSLAVQGRQPQHF. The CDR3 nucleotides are TGTGCCAGCAGCTTAGCCGTCCAGGGCCGACAGCCCCAGCATTTT.

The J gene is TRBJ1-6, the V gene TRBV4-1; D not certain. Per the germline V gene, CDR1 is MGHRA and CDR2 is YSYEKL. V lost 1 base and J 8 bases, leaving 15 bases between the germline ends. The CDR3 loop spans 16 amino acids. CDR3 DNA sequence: TGCGCCAGCAGCCAAGCGCCGGGTTTTGAGGATTCACCCCTCCACTTT. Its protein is CASSQAPGFEDSPLHF.

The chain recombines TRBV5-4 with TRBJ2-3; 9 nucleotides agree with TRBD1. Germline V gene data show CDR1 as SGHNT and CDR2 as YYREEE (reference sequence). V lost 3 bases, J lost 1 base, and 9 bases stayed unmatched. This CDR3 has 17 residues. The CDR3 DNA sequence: TGTGCCAGCAGCTCTCGGGCGAGGACAGGGGGCACAGATACGCAGTATTTT. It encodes CASSSRARTGGTDTQYF.

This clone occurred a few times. This CDR3 is CASRATGGYGYTF. The CDR3 coding sequence is TGTGCCAGCAGAGCCACAGGGGGCTATGGCTACACCTTC. The chain employs TRBV5-8 and TRBJ1-2; 8 nucleotides line up with TRBD1. CDR3 length equals 13 residues. The germline V gene encodes CDR1 SGHTS and CDR2 YDEGEE. The J segment lost 4 bases and the V segment lost 5 bases, leaving 4 bases of the junction unmatched.

The CDR3 DNA reads as TGTGCCAGCAGTTACGAGGTCAGGGGCTACGAGCAGTACTTC. Translating it yields CASSYEVRGYEQYF. The chain has TRBV6-5 and TRBJ2-7, with D possibly matching TRBD1 (6 bases). V lost 2 bases to trimming and J lost 3 bases, with 11 bases between them. The CDR3 loop spans 14 amino acids. Germline V lookup: CDR1 MNHEY, CDR2 SVGAGI.

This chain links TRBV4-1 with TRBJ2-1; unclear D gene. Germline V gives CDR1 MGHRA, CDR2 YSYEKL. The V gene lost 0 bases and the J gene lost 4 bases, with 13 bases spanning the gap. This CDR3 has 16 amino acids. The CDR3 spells CASSQERRRPYNEQFF. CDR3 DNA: TGCGCCAGCAGCCAAGAGCGCCGGCGGCCTTACAATGAGCAGTTCTTC.

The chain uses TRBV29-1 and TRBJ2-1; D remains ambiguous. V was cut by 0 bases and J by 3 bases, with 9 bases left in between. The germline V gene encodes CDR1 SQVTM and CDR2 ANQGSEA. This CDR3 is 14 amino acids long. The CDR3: CSVEDPPGYNEQFF. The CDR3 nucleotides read TGCAGCGTTGAAGACCCCCCCGGCTACAATGAGCAGTTCTTC.

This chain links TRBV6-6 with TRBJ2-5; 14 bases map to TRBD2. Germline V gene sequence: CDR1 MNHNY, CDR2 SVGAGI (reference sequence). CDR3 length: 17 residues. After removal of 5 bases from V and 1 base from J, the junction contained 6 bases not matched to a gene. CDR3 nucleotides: TGTGCCAGCAGTCATCGACTAGCGGGAGGGCCCCAAGAGACCCAGTACTTC. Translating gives CASSHRLAGGPQETQYF.

The CDR3 reads CAWSVFHSYEQYF. CDR3 coding DNA: TGTGCCTGGAGTGTATTCCACTCCTACGAGCAGTACTTC. The chain carries TRBV30 and TRBJ2-7; D is uncertain. The germline V gene has CDR1 GTSNPN and CDR2 SVGIG (reference sequence). The CDR3 is 13 amino acids. V lost 0 bases and J lost 0, with 6 bases in between.

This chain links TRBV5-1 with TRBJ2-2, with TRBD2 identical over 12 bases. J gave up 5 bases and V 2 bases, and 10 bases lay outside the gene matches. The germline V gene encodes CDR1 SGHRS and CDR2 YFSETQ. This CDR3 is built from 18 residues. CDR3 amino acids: CASSFLPSGGARTGELFF. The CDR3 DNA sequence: TGCGCCAGCAGCTTCTTGCCTAGCGGGGGGGCCCGGACCGGGGAGCTGTTTTTT.

The CDR3 loop is CASSLVQGGGYTF. CDR3 coding DNA: TGTGCCAGCAGCTTAGTACAGGGCGGGGGCTACACCTTC. V is TRBV7-9 and J is TRBJ1-2; tentative D call: TRBD1 (6 bases). V gave up 1 base and J gave up 8 bases, with 11 bases separating them. CDR3 length: 13 amino acids. The germline gives CDR1 SEHNR, CDR2 FQNEAQ (reference sequence).

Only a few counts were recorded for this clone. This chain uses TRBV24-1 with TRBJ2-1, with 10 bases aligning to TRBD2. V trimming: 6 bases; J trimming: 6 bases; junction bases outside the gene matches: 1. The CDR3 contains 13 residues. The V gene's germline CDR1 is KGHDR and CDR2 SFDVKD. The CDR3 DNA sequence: TGTGCCACCAGTTTAGCGGGAGGCAATGAGCAGTTCTTC. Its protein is CATSLAGGNEQFF.

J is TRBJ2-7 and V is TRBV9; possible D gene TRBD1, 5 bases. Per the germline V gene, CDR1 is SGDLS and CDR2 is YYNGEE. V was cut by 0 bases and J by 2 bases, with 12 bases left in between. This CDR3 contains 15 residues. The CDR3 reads CASSVGVGAPYEQYF. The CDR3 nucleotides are TGTGCCAGCAGCGTAGGGGTAGGGGCACCCTACGAGCAGTACTTC.

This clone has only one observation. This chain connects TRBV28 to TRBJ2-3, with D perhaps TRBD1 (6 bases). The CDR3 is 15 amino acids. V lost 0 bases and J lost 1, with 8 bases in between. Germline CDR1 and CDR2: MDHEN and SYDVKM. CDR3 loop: CASSLWRTGTDTQYF. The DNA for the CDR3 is TGTGCCAGCAGTTTATGGAGGACAGGCACAGATACGCAGTATTTT.

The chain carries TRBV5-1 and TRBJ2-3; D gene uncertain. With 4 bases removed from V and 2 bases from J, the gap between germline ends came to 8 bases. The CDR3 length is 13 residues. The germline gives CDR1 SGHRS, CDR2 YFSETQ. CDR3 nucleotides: TGCGCCAGCAGCCCTTTTTCCACAGATACGCAGTATTTT. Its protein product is CASSPFSTDTQYF.